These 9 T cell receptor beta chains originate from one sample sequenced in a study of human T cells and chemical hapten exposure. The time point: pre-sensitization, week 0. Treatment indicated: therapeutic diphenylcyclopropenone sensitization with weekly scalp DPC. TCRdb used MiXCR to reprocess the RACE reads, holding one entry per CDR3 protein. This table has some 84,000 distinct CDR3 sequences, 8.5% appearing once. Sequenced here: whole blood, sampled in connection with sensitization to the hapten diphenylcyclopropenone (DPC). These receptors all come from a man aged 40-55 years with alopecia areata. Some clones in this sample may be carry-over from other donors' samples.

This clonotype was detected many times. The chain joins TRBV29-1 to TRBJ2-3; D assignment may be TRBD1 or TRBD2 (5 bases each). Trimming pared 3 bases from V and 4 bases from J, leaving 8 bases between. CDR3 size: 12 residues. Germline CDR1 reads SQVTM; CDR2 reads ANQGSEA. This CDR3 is CSVEGVSDTQYF. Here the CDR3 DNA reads TGCAGCGTTGAGGGGGTTTCAGATACGCAGTATTTT.

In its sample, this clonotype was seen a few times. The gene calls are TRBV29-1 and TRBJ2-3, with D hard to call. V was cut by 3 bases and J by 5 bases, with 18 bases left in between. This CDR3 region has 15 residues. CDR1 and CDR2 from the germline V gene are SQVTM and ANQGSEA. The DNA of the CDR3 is TGCAGCGTTGATGACGGACGCTCGACGGTAGATACGCAGTATTTT. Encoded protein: CSVDDGRSTVDTQYF.

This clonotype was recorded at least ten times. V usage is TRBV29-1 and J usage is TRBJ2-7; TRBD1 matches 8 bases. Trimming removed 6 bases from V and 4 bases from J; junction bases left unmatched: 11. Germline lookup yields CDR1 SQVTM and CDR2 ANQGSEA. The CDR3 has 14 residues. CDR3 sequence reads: CSVGDRQGKYEQYF. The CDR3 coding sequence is TGCAGCGTGGGGGACCGACAGGGGAAGTACGAGCAGTACTTC.

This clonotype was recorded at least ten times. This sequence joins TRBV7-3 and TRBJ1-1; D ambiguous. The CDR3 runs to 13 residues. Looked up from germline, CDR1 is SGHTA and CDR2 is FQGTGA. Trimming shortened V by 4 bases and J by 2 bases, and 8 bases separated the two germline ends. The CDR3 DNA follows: TGTGCCAGCAGCTCAGACGGTAACACTGAAGCTTTCTTT. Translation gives CASSSDGNTEAFF.

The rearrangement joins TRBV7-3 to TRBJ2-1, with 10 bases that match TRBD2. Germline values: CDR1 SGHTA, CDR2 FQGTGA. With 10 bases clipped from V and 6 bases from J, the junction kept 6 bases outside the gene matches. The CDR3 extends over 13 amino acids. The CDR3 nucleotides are TGTGCCACCTCTAGCGGGAGTTTCAATGAGCAGTTCTTC. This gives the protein CATSSGSFNEQFF.

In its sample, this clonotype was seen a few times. The DNA for the CDR3 is TGTGCCAGCAGCTTCGACAGCCTTTATAATTCACCCCTCCACTTT. Translation gives CASSFDSLYNSPLHF. The V gene is TRBV5-4, the J gene TRBJ1-6; tentative D call: TRBD1 (5 bases). The V end was cut by 2 bases, the J end by 4 bases, with 10 bases between. Germline assignment: CDR1 SGHNT and CDR2 YYREEE (reference sequence). The CDR3 covers 15 residues.

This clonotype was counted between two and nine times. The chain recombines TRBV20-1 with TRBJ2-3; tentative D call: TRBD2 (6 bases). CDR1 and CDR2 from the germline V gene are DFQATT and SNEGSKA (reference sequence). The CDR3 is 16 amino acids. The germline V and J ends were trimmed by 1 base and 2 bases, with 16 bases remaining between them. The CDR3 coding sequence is TGCAGTGCTAGAGGGGAGATGGCGGGATACACAGATACGCAGTATTTT. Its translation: CSARGEMAGYTDTQYF.

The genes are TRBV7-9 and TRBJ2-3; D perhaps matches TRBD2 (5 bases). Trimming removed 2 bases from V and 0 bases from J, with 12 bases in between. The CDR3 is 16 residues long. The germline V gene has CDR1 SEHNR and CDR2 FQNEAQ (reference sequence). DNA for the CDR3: TGTGCCAGCAGCTTATCGGGTAGCGTCAGCACAGATACGCAGTATTTT. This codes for CASSLSGSVSTDTQYF.

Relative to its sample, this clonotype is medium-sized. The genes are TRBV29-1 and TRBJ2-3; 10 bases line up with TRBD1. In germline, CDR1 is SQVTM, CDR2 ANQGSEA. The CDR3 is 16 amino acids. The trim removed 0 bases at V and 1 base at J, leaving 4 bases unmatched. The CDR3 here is CSVEELGTGGTDTQYF. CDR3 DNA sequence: TGCAGCGTTGAAGAACTGGGGACAGGGGGCACAGATACGCAGTATTTT.